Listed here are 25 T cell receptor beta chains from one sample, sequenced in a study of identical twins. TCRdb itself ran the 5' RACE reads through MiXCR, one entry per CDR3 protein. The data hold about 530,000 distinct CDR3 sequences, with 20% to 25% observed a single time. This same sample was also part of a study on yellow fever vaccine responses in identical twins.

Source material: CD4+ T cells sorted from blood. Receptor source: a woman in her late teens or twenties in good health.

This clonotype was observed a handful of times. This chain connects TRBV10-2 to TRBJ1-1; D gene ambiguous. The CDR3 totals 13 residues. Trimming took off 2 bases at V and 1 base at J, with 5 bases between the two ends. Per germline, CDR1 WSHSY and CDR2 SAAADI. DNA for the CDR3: TGCGCCAGCAGTGAGCCAGGGAACACTGAAGCTTTCTTT. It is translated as CASSEPGNTEAFF.

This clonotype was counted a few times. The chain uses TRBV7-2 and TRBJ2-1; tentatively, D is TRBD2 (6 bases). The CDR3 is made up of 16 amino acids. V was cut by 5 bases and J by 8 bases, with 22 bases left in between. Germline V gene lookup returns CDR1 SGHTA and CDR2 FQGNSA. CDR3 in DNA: TGTGCCAGCAGCACGAAACGCGGCGGGAAGGGAGATGAGCAGTTCTTC. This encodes CASSTKRGGKGDEQFF.

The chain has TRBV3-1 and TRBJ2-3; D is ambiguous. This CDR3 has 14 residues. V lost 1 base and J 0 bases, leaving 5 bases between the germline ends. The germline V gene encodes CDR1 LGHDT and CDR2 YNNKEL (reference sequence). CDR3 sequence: CASSQAVSTDTQYF. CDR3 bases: TGTGCCAGCAGCCAAGCCGTTAGCACAGATACGCAGTATTTT.

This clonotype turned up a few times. DNA of the CDR3: TGTGCCAGCTCACCAAGGGGACAAGATGAAAAACTGTTTTTT. Protein sequence: CASSPRGQDEKLFF. The chain couples TRBV18 to TRBJ1-4; D is possibly TRBD1 (6 bases). The V gene's germline CDR1 is KGHSH and CDR2 LQKENI. The CDR3 totals 14 residues. Trimming removed 2 bases at V and 6 bases at J, with 10 bases between.

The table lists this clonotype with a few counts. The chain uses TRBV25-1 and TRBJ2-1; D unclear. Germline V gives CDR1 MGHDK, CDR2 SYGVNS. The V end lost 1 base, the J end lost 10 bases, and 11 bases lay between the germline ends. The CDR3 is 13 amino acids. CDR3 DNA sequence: TGTGCCAGCAGTGAATTACGGGTTCACGAGCAGTTCTTC. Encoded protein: CASSELRVHEQFF.

CDR3 DNA: TGTGCCAGCAGCTCGCCGGGACAGAGGATCACCGGGGAGCTGTTTTTT. Translating gives CASSSPGQRITGELFF. V is TRBV7-3 and J is TRBJ2-2, with 7 bases matching TRBD1. This CDR3 is built from 16 residues. The junction had 9 bases not matched to a gene; V was cut back by 4 bases and J by 4 bases. The germline gives CDR1 SGHTA, CDR2 FQGTGA.

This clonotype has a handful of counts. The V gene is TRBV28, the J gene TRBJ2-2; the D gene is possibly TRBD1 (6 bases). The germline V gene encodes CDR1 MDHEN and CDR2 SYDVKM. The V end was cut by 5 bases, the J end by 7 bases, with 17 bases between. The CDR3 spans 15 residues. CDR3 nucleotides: TGTGCCAGCAGTCAACAGACAGGAGCTGGCGGGGAGCTGTTTTTT. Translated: CASSQQTGAGGELFF.

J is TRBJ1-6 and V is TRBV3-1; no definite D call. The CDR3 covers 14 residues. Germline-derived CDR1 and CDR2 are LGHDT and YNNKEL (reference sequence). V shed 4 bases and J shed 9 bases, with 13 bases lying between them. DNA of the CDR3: TGTGCCAGCAGCCCCCACCGGCTGGGTTCACCCCTCCACTTT. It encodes CASSPHRLGSPLHF. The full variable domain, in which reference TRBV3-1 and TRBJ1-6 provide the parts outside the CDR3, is DTAVSQTPKYLVTQMGNDKSIKCEQNLGHDTMYWYKQDSKKFLKIMFSYNNKELIINETVPNRFSPKSPDKAHLNLHINSLELGDSAVYFCASSPHRLGSPLHFGNGTRLTVT.

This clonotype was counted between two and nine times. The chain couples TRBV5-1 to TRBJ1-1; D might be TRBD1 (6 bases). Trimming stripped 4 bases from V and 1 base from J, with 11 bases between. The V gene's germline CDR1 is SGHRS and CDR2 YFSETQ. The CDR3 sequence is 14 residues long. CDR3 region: CASSAQGSNTEAFF. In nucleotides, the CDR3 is TGCGCCAGCAGCGCACAGGGCTCGAACACTGAAGCTTTCTTT.

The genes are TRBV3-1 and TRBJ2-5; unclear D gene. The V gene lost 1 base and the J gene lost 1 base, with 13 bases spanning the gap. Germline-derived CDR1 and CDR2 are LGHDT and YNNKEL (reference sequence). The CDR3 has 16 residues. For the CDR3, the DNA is TGTGCCAGCAGCCAAGGTCCATGGCGGCCCCAAGAGACCCAGTACTTC. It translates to CASSQGPWRPQETQYF.

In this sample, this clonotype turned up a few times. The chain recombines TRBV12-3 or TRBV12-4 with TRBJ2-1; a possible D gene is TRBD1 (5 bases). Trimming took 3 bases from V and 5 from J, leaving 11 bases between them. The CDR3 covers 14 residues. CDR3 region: CASSLSQVNNEQFF. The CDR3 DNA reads TGTGCCAGCAGTTTGTCACAGGTAAACAATGAGCAGTTCTTC.

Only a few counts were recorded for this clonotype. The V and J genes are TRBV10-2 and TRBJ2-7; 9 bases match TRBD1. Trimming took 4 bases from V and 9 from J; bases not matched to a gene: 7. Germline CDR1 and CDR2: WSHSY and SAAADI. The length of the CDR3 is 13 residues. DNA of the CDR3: TGCGCCAGCAGTGGCACAGGGGGCGCAGGGCAGTACGTC. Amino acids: CASSGTGGAGQYV.

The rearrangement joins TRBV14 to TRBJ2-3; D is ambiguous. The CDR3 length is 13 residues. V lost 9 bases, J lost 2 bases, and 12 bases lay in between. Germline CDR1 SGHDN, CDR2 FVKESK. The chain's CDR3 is CASALYSTDTQYF. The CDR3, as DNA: TGTGCCAGTGCTCTTTACTCCACAGATACGCAGTATTTT.

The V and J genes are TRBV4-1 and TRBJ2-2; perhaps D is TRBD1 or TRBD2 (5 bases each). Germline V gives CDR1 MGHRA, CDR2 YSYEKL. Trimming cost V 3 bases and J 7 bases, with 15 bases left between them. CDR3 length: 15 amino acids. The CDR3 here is CASSQGRGIGGELFF. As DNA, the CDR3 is TGCGCCAGCAGCCAGGGACGAGGGATTGGCGGGGAGCTGTTTTTT.

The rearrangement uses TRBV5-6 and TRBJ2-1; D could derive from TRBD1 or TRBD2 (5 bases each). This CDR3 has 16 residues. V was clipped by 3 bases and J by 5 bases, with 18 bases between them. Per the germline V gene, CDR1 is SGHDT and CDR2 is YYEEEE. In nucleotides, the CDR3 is TGTGCCAGCAGCTCCCTCGCCCCGGGACGAAACAATGAGCAGTTCTTC. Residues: CASSSLAPGRNNEQFF.

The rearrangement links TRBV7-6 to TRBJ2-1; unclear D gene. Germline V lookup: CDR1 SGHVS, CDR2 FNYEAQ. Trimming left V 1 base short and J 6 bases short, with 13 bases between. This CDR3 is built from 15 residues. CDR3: CASSLGPAEVNEQFF. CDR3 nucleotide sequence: TGTGCCAGCAGCTTAGGGCCAGCCGAAGTCAATGAGCAGTTCTTC.

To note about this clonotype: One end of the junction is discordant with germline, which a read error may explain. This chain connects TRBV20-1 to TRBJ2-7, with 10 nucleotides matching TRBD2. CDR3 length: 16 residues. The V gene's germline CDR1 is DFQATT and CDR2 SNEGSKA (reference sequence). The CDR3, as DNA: TGCTGTGCTAGACCCCTAGCGGGAGTTCTCGCGGGCGAGCAGTACTTC. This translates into CCARPLAGVLAGEQYF.

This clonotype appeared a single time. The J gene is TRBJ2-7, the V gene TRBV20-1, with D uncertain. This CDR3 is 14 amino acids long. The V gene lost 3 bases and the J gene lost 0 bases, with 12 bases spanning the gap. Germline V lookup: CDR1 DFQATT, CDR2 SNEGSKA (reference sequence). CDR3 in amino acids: CSASLRTNSYEQYF. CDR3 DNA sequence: TGCAGTGCTAGCCTCAGGACCAACTCCTACGAGCAGTACTTC.

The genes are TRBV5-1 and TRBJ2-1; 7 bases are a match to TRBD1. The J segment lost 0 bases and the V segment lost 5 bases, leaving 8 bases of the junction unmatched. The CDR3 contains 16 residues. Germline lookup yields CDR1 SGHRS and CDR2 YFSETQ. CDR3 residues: CASRGEGAYSYNEQFF. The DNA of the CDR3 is TGCGCCAGCAGGGGCGAGGGGGCCTACTCCTACAATGAGCAGTTCTTC.

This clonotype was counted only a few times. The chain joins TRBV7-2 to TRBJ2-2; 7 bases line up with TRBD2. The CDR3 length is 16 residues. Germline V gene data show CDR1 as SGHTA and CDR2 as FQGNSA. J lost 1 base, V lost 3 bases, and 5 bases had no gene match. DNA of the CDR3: TGTGCCAGCAGCTTTGAGGAGCGGGAGAACACCGGGGAGCTGTTTTTT. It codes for CASSFEERENTGELFF.

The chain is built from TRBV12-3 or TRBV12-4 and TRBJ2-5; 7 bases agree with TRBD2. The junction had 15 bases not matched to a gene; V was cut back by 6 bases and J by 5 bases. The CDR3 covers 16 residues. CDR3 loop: CASSPRLSGAPETQYF. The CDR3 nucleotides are TGTGCCAGCAGCCCAAGGTTGAGCGGGGCGCCTGAGACCCAGTACTTC.

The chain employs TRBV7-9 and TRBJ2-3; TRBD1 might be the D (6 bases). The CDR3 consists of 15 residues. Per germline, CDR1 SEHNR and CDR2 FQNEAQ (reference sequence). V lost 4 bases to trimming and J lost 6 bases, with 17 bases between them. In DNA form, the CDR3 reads TGTGCCAGCAGCTGGTGGACAGATTCATCCGATACGCAGTATTTT. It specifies CASSWWTDSSDTQYF.

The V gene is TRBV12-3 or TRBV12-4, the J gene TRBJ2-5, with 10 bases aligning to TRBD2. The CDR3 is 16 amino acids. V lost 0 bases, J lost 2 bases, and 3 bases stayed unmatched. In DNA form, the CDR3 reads TGTGCCAGCAGTTTAGCTAGCGGGAGGAGTCAAGAGACCCAGTACTTC. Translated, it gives CASSLASGRSQETQYF.

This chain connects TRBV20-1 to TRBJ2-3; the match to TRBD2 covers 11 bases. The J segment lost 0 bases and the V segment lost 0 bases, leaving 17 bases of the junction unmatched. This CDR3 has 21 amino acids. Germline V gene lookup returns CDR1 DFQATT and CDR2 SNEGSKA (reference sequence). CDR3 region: CSARDRALEASGRLSTDTQYF. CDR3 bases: TGCAGTGCTAGAGACCGCGCTCTAGAGGCTAGCGGGAGGCTTAGCACAGATACGCAGTATTTT.

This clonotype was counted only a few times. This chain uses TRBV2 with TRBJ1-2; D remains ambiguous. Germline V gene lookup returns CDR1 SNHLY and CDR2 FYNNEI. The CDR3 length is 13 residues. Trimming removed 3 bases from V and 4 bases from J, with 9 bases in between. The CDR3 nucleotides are TGTGCCAGCAGTGAGACACAACTCTATGGCTACACCTTC. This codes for CASSETQLYGYTF.